This T cell receptor (beta chain) emerged from a study of T cell responses to AZD1222 COVID-19 vaccine. The repertoire was sequenced with immunoSEQ multiplex PCR; TCRdb's copy has only in-frame clones and lacks some. The data hold more than 120,000 clones, with about 90% observed a single time. Study-level findings and limits: A mostly white British donor set with more females was recruited, and clonal diversity was possibly underestimated. Spike-wide coverage was observed for vaccine-associated CD4 TCRs, with dominant responses at 160-218 and 743-854. A reported finding is that nearly half of spike-specific TCRs target unmutated variant regions. All repertoire sampling was performed exclusively after the peak T cell response.

Germline assignment: CDR1 LNHNV and CDR2 YYDKDF (reference sequence). Trimming stripped 3 bases from V and 5 bases from J, with 13 bases between. The CDR3 length is 14 residues. Remarks on this clone: Its matching antigen is unknown.

This chain joins TRBV15 and TRBJ1-1; TRBD1 is a possible D gene (5 bases). This specimen was peripheral blood, taken 28 days after the second AZD1222 dose. The clonotype originates from an adult who received the AZD1222 COVID-19 vaccine. This CDR3 is CATSRDMLGTEAFF. CDR3 DNA: TGTGCCACCAGCAGGGACATGTTGGGGACTGAAGCTTTCTTT. Looking up the rest from reference TRBV15 and TRBJ1-1 gives the full variable domain: DAMVIQNPRYQVTQFGKPVTLSCSQTLNHNVMYWYQQKSSQAPKLLFHYYDKDFNNEADTPDNFQSRRPNTSFCFLDIRSPGLGDTAMYLCATSRDMLGTEAFFGQGTRLTVV.